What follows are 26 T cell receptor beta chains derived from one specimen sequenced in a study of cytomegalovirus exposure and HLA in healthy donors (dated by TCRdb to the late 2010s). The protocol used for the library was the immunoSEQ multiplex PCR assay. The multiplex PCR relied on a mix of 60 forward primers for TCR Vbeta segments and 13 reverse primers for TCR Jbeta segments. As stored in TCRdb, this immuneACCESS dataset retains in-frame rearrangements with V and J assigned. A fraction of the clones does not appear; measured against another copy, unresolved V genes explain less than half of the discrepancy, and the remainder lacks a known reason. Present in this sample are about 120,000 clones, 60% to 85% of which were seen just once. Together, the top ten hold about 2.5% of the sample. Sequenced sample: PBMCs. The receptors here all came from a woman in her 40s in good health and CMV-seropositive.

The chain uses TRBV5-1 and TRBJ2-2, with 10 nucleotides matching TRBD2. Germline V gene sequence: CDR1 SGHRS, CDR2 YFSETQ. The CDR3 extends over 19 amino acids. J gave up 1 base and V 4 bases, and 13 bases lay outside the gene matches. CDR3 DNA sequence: TGCGCCAGCAGCCCAACTTTGGGTAGCGGGAGGTTGAACACCGGGGAGCTGTTTTTT. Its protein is CASSPTLGSGRLNTGELFF.

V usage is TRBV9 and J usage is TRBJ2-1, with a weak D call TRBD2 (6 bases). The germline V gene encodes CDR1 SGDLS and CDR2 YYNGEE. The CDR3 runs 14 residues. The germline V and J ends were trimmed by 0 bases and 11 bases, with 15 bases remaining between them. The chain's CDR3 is CASSVDERVGKQFF. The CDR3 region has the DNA TGTGCCAGCAGCGTAGATGAGCGGGTAGGGAAGCAGTTCTTC.

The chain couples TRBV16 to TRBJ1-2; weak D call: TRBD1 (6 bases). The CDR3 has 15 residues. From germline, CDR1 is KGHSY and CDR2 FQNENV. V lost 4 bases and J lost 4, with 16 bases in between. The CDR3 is CASSRGQNAGYGYTF. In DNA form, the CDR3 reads TGTGCCAGCAGCCGCGGACAGAATGCTGGCTATGGCTACACCTTC.

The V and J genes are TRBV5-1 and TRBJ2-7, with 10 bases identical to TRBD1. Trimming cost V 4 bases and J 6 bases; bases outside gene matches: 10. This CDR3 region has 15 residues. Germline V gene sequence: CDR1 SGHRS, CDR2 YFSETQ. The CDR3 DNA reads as TGCGCCAGCAGCCCGGGGACAGGGGCTCGGGGCGAGCAGTACTTC. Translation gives CASSPGTGARGEQYF.

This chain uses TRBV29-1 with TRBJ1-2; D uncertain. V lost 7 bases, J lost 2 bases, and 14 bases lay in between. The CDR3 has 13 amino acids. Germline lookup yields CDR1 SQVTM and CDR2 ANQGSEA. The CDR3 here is CSAPSQENYGYTF. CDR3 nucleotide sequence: TGCAGCGCACCTTCCCAGGAAAACTATGGCTACACCTTC.

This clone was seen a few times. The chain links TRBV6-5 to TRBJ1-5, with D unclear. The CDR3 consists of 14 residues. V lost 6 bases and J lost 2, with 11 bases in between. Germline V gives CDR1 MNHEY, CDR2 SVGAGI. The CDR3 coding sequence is TGTGCCAGCAGACTCAATCAGGGCAATCAGCCCCAGCATTTT. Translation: CASRLNQGNQPQHF.

The CDR3 loop reads CASSVGSRGGAYEQYF. CDR3 nucleotide sequence: TGTGCCAGCAGTGTAGGTTCGAGGGGGGGCGCCTACGAGCAGTACTTC. The chain couples TRBV2 to TRBJ2-7; tentatively, D is TRBD2 (7 bases). Between the trimmed V and J ends, which lost 4 bases and 2 bases, there was a span of 18 bases. The CDR3 consists of 16 residues. Germline CDR1 SNHLY, CDR2 FYNNEI.

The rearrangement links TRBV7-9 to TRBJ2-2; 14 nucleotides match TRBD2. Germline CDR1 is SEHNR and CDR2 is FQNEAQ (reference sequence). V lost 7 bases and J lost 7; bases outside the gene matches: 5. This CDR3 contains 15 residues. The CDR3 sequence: CASKGLAGVGGELFF. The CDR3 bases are TGTGCCAGCAAGGGACTAGCGGGAGTTGGCGGGGAGCTGTTTTTT.

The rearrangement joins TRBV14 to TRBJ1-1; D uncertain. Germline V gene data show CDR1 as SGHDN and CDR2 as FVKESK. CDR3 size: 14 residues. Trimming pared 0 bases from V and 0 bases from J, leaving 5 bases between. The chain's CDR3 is CASSQDQVNTEAFF. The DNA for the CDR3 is TGTGCCAGCAGCCAAGATCAGGTGAACACTGAAGCTTTCTTT.

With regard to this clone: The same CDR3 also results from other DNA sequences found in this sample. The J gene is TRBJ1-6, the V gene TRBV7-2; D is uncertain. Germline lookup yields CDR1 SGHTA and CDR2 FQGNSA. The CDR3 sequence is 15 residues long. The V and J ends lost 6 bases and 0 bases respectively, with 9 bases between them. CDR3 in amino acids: CASRRGSSYNSPLHF. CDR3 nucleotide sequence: TGTGCCAGCAGAAGAGGGAGCTCCTATAATTCACCCCTCCACTTT.

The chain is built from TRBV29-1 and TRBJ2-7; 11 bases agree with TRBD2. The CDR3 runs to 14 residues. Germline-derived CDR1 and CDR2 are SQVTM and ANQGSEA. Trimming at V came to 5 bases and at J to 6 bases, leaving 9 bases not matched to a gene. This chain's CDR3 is CSVLAGGVRAEQYF. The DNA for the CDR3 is TGCAGCGTTTTAGCGGGAGGGGTTCGGGCCGAGCAGTACTTC.

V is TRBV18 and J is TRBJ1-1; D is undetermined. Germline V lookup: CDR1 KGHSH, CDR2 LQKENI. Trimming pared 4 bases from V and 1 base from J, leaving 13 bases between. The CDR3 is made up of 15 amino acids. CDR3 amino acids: CASSLADSGNTEAFF. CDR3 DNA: TGTGCCAGCTCACTCGCAGACTCGGGGAACACTGAAGCTTTCTTT.

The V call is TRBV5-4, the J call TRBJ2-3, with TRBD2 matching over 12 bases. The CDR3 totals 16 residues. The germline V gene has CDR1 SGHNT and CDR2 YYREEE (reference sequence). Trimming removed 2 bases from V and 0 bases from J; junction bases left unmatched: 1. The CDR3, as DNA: TGTGCCAGCAGCTTTGGGACTAGCGGGAGCACAGATACGCAGTATTTT. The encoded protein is CASSFGTSGSTDTQYF.

As DNA, the CDR3 is TGTGCCAGCCTCAGGGGGACGGACTATGGCTACACCTTC. It translates to CASLRGTDYGYTF. This chain links TRBV5-4 with TRBJ1-2; 7 positions agree with TRBD1. Germline CDR1 reads SGHNT; CDR2 reads YYREEE (reference sequence). The CDR3 runs 13 residues. V was pared by 7 bases and J by 3 bases, with 6 bases of the junction left unmatched.

CDR3 sequence: CASSGTYEQYF. In DNA, the CDR3 is TGTGCCAGCAGCGGGACTTACGAGCAGTACTTC. The genes are TRBV2 and TRBJ2-5; possibly TRBD2 for D (6 bases). The J call may not be correct, given that the DNA end is closer to TRBJ2-7. Germline CDR1 SNHLY, CDR2 FYNNEI. The CDR3 is 11 amino acids.

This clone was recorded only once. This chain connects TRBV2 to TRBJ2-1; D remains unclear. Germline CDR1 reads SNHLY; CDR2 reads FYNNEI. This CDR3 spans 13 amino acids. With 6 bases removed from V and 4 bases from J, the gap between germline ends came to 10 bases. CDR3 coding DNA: TGTGCCAGCAGCCCAGTTTCGTACAATGAGCAGTTCTTC. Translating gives CASSPVSYNEQFF.

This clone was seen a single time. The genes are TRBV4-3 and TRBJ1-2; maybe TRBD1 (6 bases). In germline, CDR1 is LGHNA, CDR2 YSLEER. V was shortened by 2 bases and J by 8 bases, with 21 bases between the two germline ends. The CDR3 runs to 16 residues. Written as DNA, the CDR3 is TGCGCCAGCAGCCAAACCCCCGGGACACCGGTCGGAGGCTACACCTTC. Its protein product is CASSQTPGTPVGGYTF.

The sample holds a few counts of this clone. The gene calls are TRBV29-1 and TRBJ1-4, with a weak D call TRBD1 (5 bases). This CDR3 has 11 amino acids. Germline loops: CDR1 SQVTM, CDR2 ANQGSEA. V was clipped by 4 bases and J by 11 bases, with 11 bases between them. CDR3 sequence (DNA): TGCAGCGTTGCCACGGGGGGGAAACTGTTTTTT. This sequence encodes CSVATGGKLFF.

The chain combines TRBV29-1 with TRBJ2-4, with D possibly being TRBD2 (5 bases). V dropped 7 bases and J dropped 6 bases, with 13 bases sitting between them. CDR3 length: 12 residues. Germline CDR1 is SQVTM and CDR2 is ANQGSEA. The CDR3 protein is CSAGRGSNIQYF. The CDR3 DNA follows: TGCAGCGCTGGCCGGGGATCAAACATTCAGTACTTC.

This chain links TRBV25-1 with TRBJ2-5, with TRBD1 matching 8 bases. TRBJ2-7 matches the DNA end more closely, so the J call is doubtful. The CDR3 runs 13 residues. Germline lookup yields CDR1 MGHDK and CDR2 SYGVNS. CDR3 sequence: CASSGQGTYEQYF. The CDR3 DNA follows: TGTGCCAGCAGTGGACAGGGGACCTACGAGCAGTACTTC.

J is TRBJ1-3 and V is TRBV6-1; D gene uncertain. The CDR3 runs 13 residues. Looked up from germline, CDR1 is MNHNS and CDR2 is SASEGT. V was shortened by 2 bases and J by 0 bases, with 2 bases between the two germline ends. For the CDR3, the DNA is TGTGCCAGCAGTGAACGCTCTGGAAACACCATATATTTT. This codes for CASSERSGNTIYF.

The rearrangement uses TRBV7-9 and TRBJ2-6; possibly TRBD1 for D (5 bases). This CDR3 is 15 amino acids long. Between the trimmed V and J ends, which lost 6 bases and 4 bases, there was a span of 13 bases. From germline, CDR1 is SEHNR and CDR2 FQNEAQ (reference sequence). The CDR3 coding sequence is TGTGCCAGCAGTGACGACAGTTCCGGGGCCAACGTCCTGACTTTC. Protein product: CASSDDSSGANVLTF.

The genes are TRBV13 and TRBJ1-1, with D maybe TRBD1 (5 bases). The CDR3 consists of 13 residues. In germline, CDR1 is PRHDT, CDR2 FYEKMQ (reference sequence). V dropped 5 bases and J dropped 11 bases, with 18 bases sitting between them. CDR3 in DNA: TGTGCCAGCAGCCCTAGCCGGTCGGGGGTGGCTTTCTTT. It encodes CASSPSRSGVAFF.

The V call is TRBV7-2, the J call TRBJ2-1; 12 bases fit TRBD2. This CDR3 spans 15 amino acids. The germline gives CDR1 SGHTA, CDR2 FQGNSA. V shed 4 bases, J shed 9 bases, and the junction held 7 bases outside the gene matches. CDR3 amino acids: CASSSELAGGVEQFF. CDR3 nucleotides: TGTGCCAGCAGCTCCGAACTAGCGGGAGGTGTTGAGCAGTTCTTC.

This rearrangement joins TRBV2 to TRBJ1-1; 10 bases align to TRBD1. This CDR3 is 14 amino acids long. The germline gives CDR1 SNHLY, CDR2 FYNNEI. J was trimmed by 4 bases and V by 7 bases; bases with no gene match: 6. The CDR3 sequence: CASKEGQGITEAFF. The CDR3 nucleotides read TGTGCCAGCAAGGAGGGACAGGGGATCACTGAAGCTTTCTTT.

CDR3 sequence (DNA): TGTGCCAGCACCCACAATGCAGCTCAGGACACTGAAGCTTTCTTT. Its translation: CASTHNAAQDTEAFF. The rearrangement joins TRBV5-5 to TRBJ1-1; no definite D call. V lost 6 bases and J 3 bases, leaving 18 bases between the germline ends. The CDR3 is 15 amino acids. Per germline, CDR1 SGHKS and CDR2 YYEKEE (reference sequence).